The entry below gives a single T cell receptor beta chain sequence along with its context. The sample comes from a study of blood T cell repertoires in COVID-19. On the study more broadly: Researchers got acute and convalescent COVID-19 samples from the United States, Italy and Spain.

As processed by the authors: For nucleated cells, counts were estimated from reference gene primer amplification. Assay: immunoSEQ multiplex PCR; the TCRdb copy retains only in-frame clones and omits some. V and J calls and clone size are given by that table; D and trimming were obtained from the DNA. The sample includes around 250,000 clones, 86% of them seen just once. The CDR3 runs 14 residues. Between the trimmed V and J ends, which lost 5 bases and 8 bases, there was a span of 19 bases. Per germline, CDR1 SGDLS and CDR2 YYNGEE. The V gene is TRBV9, the J gene TRBJ1-2; TRBD1 is a possible D gene (6 bases). Material for sequencing was peripheral blood. This sequence originates from a woman aged 25 to 39 with active or convalescent COVID-19. The CDR3 protein is CASRGPGTPGGYTF. As DNA, the CDR3 is TGTGCCAGCAGGGGACCCGGGACACCTGGGGGCTACACCTTC.